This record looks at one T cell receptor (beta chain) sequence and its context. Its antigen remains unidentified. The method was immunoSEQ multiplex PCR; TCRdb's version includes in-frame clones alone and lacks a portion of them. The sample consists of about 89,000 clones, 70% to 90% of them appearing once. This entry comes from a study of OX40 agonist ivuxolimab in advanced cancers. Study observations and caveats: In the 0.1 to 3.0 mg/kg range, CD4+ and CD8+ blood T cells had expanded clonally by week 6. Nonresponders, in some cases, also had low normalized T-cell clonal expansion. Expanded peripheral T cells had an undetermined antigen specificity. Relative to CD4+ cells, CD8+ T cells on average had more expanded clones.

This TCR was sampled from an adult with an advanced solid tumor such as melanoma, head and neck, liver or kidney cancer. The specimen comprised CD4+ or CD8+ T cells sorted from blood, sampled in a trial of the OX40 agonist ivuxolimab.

The CDR3: CASSLNSGGSNEQYF. The DNA for the CDR3 is TGTGCCAGCAGCTTGAATAGCGGGGGGAGTAACGAGCAGTACTTC. The V and J genes are TRBV7-9 and TRBJ2-7; 10 bases fit TRBD2. The CDR3 is 15 residues long. Germline-derived CDR1 and CDR2 are SEHNR and FQNEAQ (reference sequence). V gave up 3 bases and J gave up 5 bases; unmatched junction bases: 7.